A single sample gave rise to the 10 T cell receptor beta chains below, sequenced in a study of healthy donors' naive CD4 and CD8 T cells. Each TCR library used approximately 500 ng of total RNA and a linear amplification protocol. Each CDR3 protein is one row after TCRdb ran MiXCR on the reads. The sample carries approximately 180,000 distinct CDR3 sequences, over 60% recorded once. Sequenced input: naive CD4+ and CD8+ T cells sorted from blood, pooled from several donors. All receptors come from a pool of human donors in good health; the sample pools cells from several healthy donors.

This chain joins TRBV29-1 and TRBJ1-5; D ambiguous. Trimming removed 8 bases from V and 1 base from J, with 12 bases in between. The germline CDR1 and CDR2 sequences are SQVTM and ANQGSEA. The CDR3 consists of 13 residues. This chain's CDR3 is CSKDSRSNQPQHF. The DNA of the CDR3 is TGCAGCAAAGATAGCCGGAGCAATCAGCCCCAGCATTTT.

The genes are TRBV5-1 and TRBJ2-2, with TRBD2 identical over 11 bases. Germline V gene data show CDR1 as SGHRS and CDR2 as YFSETQ. The V gene end was trimmed by 0 bases and the J gene end by 3 bases; junction bases not matched to a gene: 4. This CDR3 comprises 17 residues. The CDR3 region is CASSLVLAGADTGELFF. For the CDR3, the DNA is TGCGCCAGCAGCTTGGTACTAGCGGGGGCCGACACCGGGGAGCTGTTTTTT.

This sequence joins TRBV6-2 or TRBV6-3 and TRBJ2-7; D not certain. CDR1 and CDR2 from the germline V gene are MNHEY and SVGEGT. Trimming took 5 bases from V and 5 from J, leaving 10 bases between them. The CDR3 spans 12 residues. DNA of the CDR3: TGTGCCAGCAGTAAGACCAGCCACGAGCAGTACTTC. Translated, it gives CASSKTSHEQYF.

The rearrangement uses TRBV5-1 and TRBJ1-5; 11 bases agree with TRBD1. Trimming cost V 4 bases and J 1 base; bases outside gene matches: 4. The CDR3 is 16 amino acids. Germline V CDR1 and CDR2: SGHRS, YFSETQ. The CDR3 DNA reads TGCGCCAGCAGCCTGGGGACAGGGGGGAGCAATCAGCCCCAGCATTTT. Protein product: CASSLGTGGSNQPQHF.

This chain connects TRBV7-8 to TRBJ2-3; 7 nucleotides line up with TRBD2. CDR1 and CDR2 from the germline V gene are SGHVS and FQNEAQ. Unmatched junction bases numbered 10, after V lost 6 bases and J lost 4 bases. This CDR3 has 15 amino acids. The CDR3 reads CASRSGTTSPDTQYF. The DNA for the CDR3 is TGTGCCAGCAGATCCGGGACTACCTCCCCAGATACGCAGTATTTT.

This clonotype occurred once. The chain has TRBV19 and TRBJ2-7; D possibly matches TRBD1 or TRBD2 (5 bases each). Per the germline V gene, CDR1 is LNHDA and CDR2 is SQIVND (reference sequence). Trimming removed 5 bases at V and 6 bases at J, with 14 bases between. The CDR3 totals 13 residues. CDR3 DNA: TGTGCCAGTAGTGGGACGATACTCGGCGAGCAGTACTTC. It codes for CASSGTILGEQYF.

V is TRBV27 and J is TRBJ2-7, with 9 positions matching TRBD1. Per germline, CDR1 MNHEY and CDR2 SMNVEV (reference sequence). The V and J ends lost 10 bases and 6 bases, in that order; junction bases with no gene match: 7. The CDR3 totals 12 residues. The CDR3 is CATRGQGSEQYF. Written as DNA, the CDR3 is TGTGCCACCAGGGGACAGGGCTCCGAGCAGTACTTC.

This chain uses TRBV19 with TRBJ2-1, with D unresolved. The germline gives CDR1 LNHDA, CDR2 SQIVND (reference sequence). The V end was cut by 5 bases, the J end by 0 bases, with 14 bases between. The CDR3 is made up of 16 amino acids. The CDR3 DNA follows: TGTGCCAGTAGTCCTCATCTAATAGGCTCCTACAATGAGCAGTTCTTC. Translation gives CASSPHLIGSYNEQFF.

The chain is built from TRBV19 and TRBJ2-1; tentatively, D is TRBD1 (5 bases). V lost 2 bases to trimming and J lost 3 bases, with 8 bases between them. Germline lookup yields CDR1 LNHDA and CDR2 SQIVND (reference sequence). This CDR3 is 14 amino acids long. This CDR3 is CASSIQGVYNEQFF. CDR3 DNA sequence: TGTGCCAGTAGTATACAGGGTGTCTACAATGAGCAGTTCTTC.

This rearrangement joins TRBV10-3 to TRBJ2-3; D gene uncertain. The CDR3 sequence is 12 residues long. The germline V gene has CDR1 ENHRY and CDR2 SYGVKD. Trimming shortened V by 4 bases and J by 5 bases, and 7 bases separated the two germline ends. CDR3 in DNA: TGTGCCATCAGTGCCGTTGGAGATACGCAGTATTTT. Its protein is CAISAVGDTQYF.